The source of this T cell receptor (beta chain) is a study of T-cell reconstitution after alpha-beta-depleted transplantation in children. Germline CDR1 is SSHAT and CDR2 is FNYEAQ (reference sequence). The CDR3 contains 14 residues. Worth noting for this clonotype: Relative to the germline gene, one junction end is altered; a read error may explain this.

Preparation of the TCRbeta library involved a method that used unique molecular identifiers. TCRdb reprocessed the PCR reads via MiXCR and lists one record per CDR3 protein. The sample has more than 550,000 distinct CDR3 sequences, about 10% seen once; the top ten hold 4% to 5%. The material was PBMCs from the stem cell graft donor, obtained from the stem cell graft. This chain joins TRBV7-7 and TRBJ2-1, with no clear D. This clonotype was obtained from a human donor who donated a stem cell graft to a child with acute myeloid leukemia. CDR3: CASSLMEHMDEQFF. The CDR3 DNA sequence: TGTGCTAGCAGCTTAATGGAACACATGGATGAGCAGTTCTTC.